The clone carrying this T cell receptor (beta chain) was seen repeatedly, ten times or more. These data come from a study of T cell repertoires in cytomegalovirus infection. Overall study: Public TCR beta signatures indicated both CMV infection and matching HLA type.

The CDR3 runs to 12 residues. In germline, CDR1 is SGHVS, CDR2 FQNEAQ. V lost 6 bases and J 2 bases, leaving 5 bases between the germline ends. MiXCR was run by TCRdb on the reads, yielding one entry per CDR3 protein. The sample holds 150,000 to 200,000 distinct CDR3 sequences, 8.5% to 10% seen once. Sequencing input: PBMCs. The chain uses TRBV7-8 and TRBJ1-3; D is uncertain. The clonotype originates from a human donor in good health (CMV status not recorded). Some clones in this sample may be carry-over from other donors' samples. The CDR3 nucleotides are TGTGCCAGCAGGGAACCTGGAAACACCATATATTTT. Translation: CASREPGNTIYF.